This T cell receptor beta chain was sequenced for a study of cytomegalovirus exposure and HLA in healthy donors. As for this clone: Its antigen is not known.

Both 60 Vbeta primers and 13 Jbeta primers went into the PCR. The data were produced by immunoSEQ multiplex PCR, yet TCRdb's version contains in-frame clones alone and is incomplete. The sample holds 250,000 to 300,000 clones, about four fifths seen once. CDR3 length equals 12 residues. Trimming stripped 3 bases from V and 2 bases from J, with 8 bases between. Germline lookup yields CDR1 GTSNPN and CDR2 SVGIG (reference sequence). General study results and limits: Highly shared sequence variants in one cluster were likely a sequencing artifact.

The sample was PBMCs. The chain couples TRBV30 to TRBJ2-7; possibly TRBD1 for D (6 bases). The sequence came from a woman aged 40-49 years in good health and CMV-seropositive. CDR3 bases: TGTGCCTGGAGCGCAGGGGCCTACGAGCAGTACTTC. It codes for CAWSAGAYEQYF. The full variable domain, in which reference TRBV30 and TRBJ2-7 provide the parts outside the CDR3, is SQTIHQWPATLVQPVGSPLSLECTVEGTSNPNLYWYRQAAGRGLQLLFYSVGIGQISSEVPQNLSASRPQDRQFILSSKKLLLSDSGFYLCAWSAGAYEQYFGPGTRLTVT.